This T cell receptor (beta chain) is from a study of blood T cell repertoires in COVID-19. Generated by immunoSEQ multiplex PCR, the TCRdb table keeps only in-frame clones and is missing some. The data show around 470,000 clones, with roughly 88% seen just once and about 0.6% held by the top ten. The CDR3 extends over 14 amino acids. CDR1 and CDR2 from the germline V gene are SNHLY and FYNNEI. The germline V and J ends were trimmed by 1 base and 3 bases, with 10 bases remaining between them. The sequence came from a man aged 18 to 29 who had recovered from COVID-19. The sample consisted of PBMCs or T cells enriched from blood (not recorded which). The V call is TRBV2, the J call TRBJ2-7, with a possible D match to TRBD1 (5 bases). Written as DNA, the CDR3 is TGTGCCAGCAGTGAAGACGGCAGGGTCTACGAGCAGTACTTC. This codes for CASSEDGRVYEQYF.